These 19 T cell receptor beta chains were all obtained from the same sample, sequenced in a study of cytomegalovirus exposure and HLA in healthy donors. With 60 Vbeta and 13 Jbeta primers, the PCR was carried out. The table came from immunoSEQ multiplex PCR; TCRdb's copy has only in-frame clones and leaves some out. Here the sample spans 100,000 to 150,000 clones, around 72% being singletons. Sequenced input: PBMCs. Receptors originate from a woman under 30 in good health and CMV-seronegative.

Only one count was recorded for this clone. V is TRBV5-1 and J is TRBJ2-1; 9 nucleotides align to TRBD2. Germline-derived CDR1 and CDR2 are SGHRS and YFSETQ. This CDR3 is 15 amino acids long. V lost 3 bases and J lost 8; bases outside the gene matches: 9. Here the CDR3 DNA reads TGCGCCAGCAGCTATAGCGGGAGCCTTCTGGATGAGCAGTTCTTC. This sequence encodes CASSYSGSLLDEQFF.

J is TRBJ2-1 and V is TRBV6-4; 12 bases match TRBD2. Trimming cost V 6 bases and J 6 bases; bases outside gene matches: 3. Germline V CDR1 and CDR2: MRHNA, SNTAGT. The CDR3 runs to 14 residues. The CDR3 DNA is TGTGCCAGCAGCCTGGGACTAGCGGGCAATGAGCAGTTCTTC. Translation: CASSLGLAGNEQFF.

The chain couples TRBV10-3 to TRBJ1-1; D is unresolved. Germline V lookup: CDR1 ENHRY, CDR2 SYGVKD. V lost 4 bases to trimming and J lost 1 base, with 13 bases between them. This CDR3 is 15 amino acids long. The CDR3 loop is CAISGLGSGNTEAFF. In DNA, the CDR3 is TGTGCCATCAGTGGACTAGGCAGTGGGAACACTGAAGCTTTCTTT.

This sequence joins TRBV5-4 and TRBJ2-3; maybe TRBD2 (5 bases). V lost 7 bases and J 2 bases, leaving 11 bases between the germline ends. CDR3 size: 13 residues. In germline, CDR1 is SGHNT, CDR2 YYREEE (reference sequence). CDR3 sequence: CASQRLFTDTQYF. The CDR3 DNA reads as TGTGCCAGCCAAAGACTATTCACAGATACGCAGTATTTT.

The chain combines TRBV7-7 with TRBJ2-1, with D perhaps TRBD2 (6 bases). Germline V gene lookup returns CDR1 SSHAT and CDR2 FNYEAQ (reference sequence). Trimming removed 5 bases from V and 7 bases from J, with 18 bases in between. This CDR3 is built from 15 residues. CDR3 nucleotide sequence: TGTGCCAGCAGCCCCGGGCCGGGACTGGCTAATGAGCAGTTCTTC. As protein: CASSPGPGLANEQFF.

The sample holds a few counts of this clone. The V and J genes are TRBV5-1 and TRBJ2-5; possible D gene TRBD1, 5 bases. CDR3 length: 15 amino acids. Trimming stripped 3 bases from V and 0 bases from J, with 12 bases between. Germline CDR1 and CDR2: SGHRS and YFSETQ. CDR3 protein: CASSSWTIDQETQYF. The CDR3 bases are TGCGCCAGCAGCTCCTGGACAATTGACCAAGAGACCCAGTACTTC.

The chain employs TRBV6-1 and TRBJ1-1; maybe TRBD1 (5 bases). In germline, CDR1 is MNHNS, CDR2 SASEGT. The CDR3 length is 14 residues. V lost 3 bases and J 1 base, leaving 9 bases between the germline ends. The CDR3 sequence is CASSEGGPNTEAFF. CDR3 DNA: TGTGCCAGCAGTGAGGGGGGTCCGAACACTGAAGCTTTCTTT.

CDR3 region: CASSLSGRYTEAFF. CDR3 nucleotide sequence: TGTGCCAGCAGCTTATCGGGGAGGTACACTGAAGCTTTCTTT. V gene TRBV5-6 combines with J gene TRBJ1-1; D is undetermined. Deletions cut 2 bases from V and 3 bases from J, with 11 bases between. Germline loops: CDR1 SGHDT, CDR2 YYEEEE. This CDR3 has 14 residues.

This chain joins TRBV30 and TRBJ2-1; 10 nucleotides match TRBD1. The CDR3 is made up of 16 amino acids. Trimming cost V 3 bases and J 4 bases; bases outside gene matches: 9. Germline CDR1 is GTSNPN and CDR2 is SVGIG (reference sequence). This chain's CDR3 is CAWSPPRDRGYNEQFF. In nucleotides, the CDR3 is TGTGCCTGGAGCCCCCCCCGGGACAGGGGTTACAATGAGCAGTTCTTC.

The J gene is TRBJ1-2, the V gene TRBV7-9; weak D call: TRBD1 (5 bases). Germline assignment: CDR1 SEHNR and CDR2 FQNEAQ (reference sequence). The CDR3 covers 12 residues. The germline V and J ends were trimmed by 4 bases and 3 bases, with 6 bases remaining between them. CDR3 residues: CASSSTDYGYTF. The CDR3 DNA sequence: TGTGCCAGCAGCTCGACAGACTATGGCTACACCTTC.

The chain couples TRBV7-9 to TRBJ2-7; D not resolved. This CDR3 is 11 amino acids long. The V gene's germline CDR1 is SEHNR and CDR2 FQNEAQ (reference sequence). Trimming took off 5 bases at V and 5 bases at J, with 7 bases between the two ends. The CDR3 loop reads CASSVFNEQYF. Written as DNA, the CDR3 is TGTGCCAGCAGCGTTTTCAACGAGCAGTACTTC.

This sequence joins TRBV7-9 and TRBJ1-3; possibly TRBD1 for D (6 bases). The germline V gene encodes CDR1 SEHNR and CDR2 FQNEAQ (reference sequence). The ends were cut back, 4 bases at V and 0 bases at J, with 22 bases in the middle. The CDR3 runs to 19 residues. CDR3 DNA sequence: TGTGCCAGCAGCTACCCGGGACACAAAACACCGGACTCTGGAAACACCATATATTTT. It specifies CASSYPGHKTPDSGNTIYF.

The chain joins TRBV5-1 to TRBJ2-5, with 7 bases aligning to TRBD2. Per the germline V gene, CDR1 is SGHRS and CDR2 is YFSETQ. The CDR3 has 15 amino acids. V lost 0 bases, J lost 5 bases, and 7 bases stayed unmatched. The CDR3 region has the DNA TGCGCCAGCAGCTTGGACGGAAGCGGGGATGAGACCCAGTACTTC. Translating gives CASSLDGSGDETQYF.

The V call is TRBV13, the J call TRBJ2-6; 9 bases map to TRBD1. Germline-derived CDR1 and CDR2 are PRHDT and FYEKMQ (reference sequence). The J segment lost 2 bases and the V segment lost 5 bases, leaving 7 bases of the junction unmatched. The CDR3 spans 17 residues. The CDR3 sequence is CASSLRQGGAGANVLTF. The CDR3 DNA is TGTGCCAGCAGCCTCAGACAGGGGGGAGCTGGGGCCAACGTCCTGACTTTC.

The chain joins TRBV19 to TRBJ1-1; TRBD1 matches at 9 bases. CDR3 length: 13 residues. CDR1 is LNHDA, CDR2 SQIVND, per germline (reference sequence). V gave up 7 bases and J gave up 6 bases; unmatched junction bases: 6. The CDR3 sequence is CASTDRGLAEAFF. Written as DNA, the CDR3 is TGTGCCAGTACGGACAGGGGTTTAGCTGAAGCTTTCTTT.

This clone appeared a few times. The CDR3 sequence: CASSPDFSGRKQYF. CDR3 DNA: TGCGCCAGCAGCCCCGACTTTAGCGGGAGAAAGCAGTATTTT. This sequence joins TRBV5-1 and TRBJ2-3, with 9 bases fitting TRBD2. From germline, CDR1 is SGHRS and CDR2 YFSETQ. The CDR3 sequence is 14 residues long. J lost 11 bases, V lost 4 bases, and 11 bases had no gene match.

The rearrangement joins TRBV4-2 to TRBJ2-3; 9 nucleotides line up with TRBD2. V was pared by 4 bases and J by 5 bases, with 13 bases of the junction left unmatched. The germline V gene encodes CDR1 LGHNA and CDR2 YNFKEQ. The CDR3 covers 17 residues. CDR3 region: CASSPHRAGGPGDTQYF. CDR3 sequence (DNA): TGTGCCAGCAGCCCACACCGGGCGGGAGGGCCGGGAGATACGCAGTATTTT.

V and J are TRBV19 and TRBJ2-6, with a tentative D call TRBD1 (5 bases). Trimming removed 2 bases at V and 0 bases at J, with 11 bases between. The germline V gene has CDR1 LNHDA and CDR2 SQIVND (reference sequence). The CDR3 consists of 17 residues. CDR3 in amino acids: CASSIQDKGSGANVLTF. As DNA, the CDR3 is TGTGCCAGTAGTATACAGGACAAGGGCTCTGGGGCCAACGTCCTGACTTTC.

The sample holds one count of this clone. The chain uses TRBV5-1 and TRBJ2-1; 10 bases line up with TRBD2. The CDR3 sequence is 17 residues long. Germline V gene sequence: CDR1 SGHRS, CDR2 YFSETQ. After removal of 2 bases from V and 5 bases from J, the junction contained 10 bases not matched to a gene. The CDR3 DNA sequence: TGCGCCAGCAGCTTTTTAGCGGGAGGAATGCTAAACAATGAGCAGTTCTTC. Translating gives CASSFLAGGMLNNEQFF. The full variable domain, in which reference TRBV5-1 and TRBJ2-1 provide the parts outside the CDR3, is KAGVTQTPRYLIKTRGQQVTLSCSPISGHRSVSWYQQTPGQGLQFLFEYFSETQRNKGNFPGRFSGRQFSNSRSEMNVSTLELGDSALYLCASSFLAGGMLNNEQFFGPGTRLTVL.